The 15 T cell receptor beta chains reported below all come from one sample, sequenced in a study of sequential checkpoint blockade in melanoma. Produced via immunoSEQ multiplex PCR; TCRdb's table is partial and in-frame only. The sample yields around 12,000 clones, 70% to 85% seen once. Documented treatment: randomized to nivolumab then ipilimumab (arm A) or the reverse (arm B). The sample here was CD8+ T cells sorted from blood (inferred from file names), taken from a patient given nivolumab and ipilimumab in sequence. The receptors derive from a human donor with melanoma.

The chain couples TRBV30 to TRBJ2-1, with a possible D match to TRBD1 (5 bases). Germline CDR1 GTSNPN, CDR2 SVGIG (reference sequence). Trimming took off 1 base at V and 2 bases at J, with 6 bases between the two ends. The CDR3 contains 13 residues. The CDR3 is CAWSEGPYNEQFF. CDR3 nucleotides: TGTGCCTGGAGTGAGGGGCCCTACAATGAGCAGTTCTTC. The variable domain in full, completed from reference TRBV30 and TRBJ2-1, reads SQTIHQWPATLVQPVGSPLSLECTVEGTSNPNLYWYRQAAGRGLQLLFYSVGIGQISSEVPQNLSASRPQDRQFILSSKKLLLSDSGFYLCAWSEGPYNEQFFGPGTRLTVL.

This clone was detected only a few times. Different DNA sequences within this sample yield the same CDR3. The V and J genes are TRBV7-2 and TRBJ1-1; D is unresolved. The CDR3 consists of 13 residues. V shed 1 base and J shed 1 base, with 4 bases lying between them. The V gene's germline CDR1 is SGHTA and CDR2 FQGNSA. The CDR3 loop reads CASSLGQNTEAFF. CDR3 nucleotide sequence: TGTGCCAGCAGCTTAGGACAGAACACTGAAGCTTTCTTT.

This chain connects TRBV6-5 to TRBJ2-2; D possibly corresponds to TRBD1 (5 bases). The CDR3 spans 16 residues. Per germline, CDR1 MNHEY and CDR2 SVGAGI. Between the trimmed V and J ends, which lost 0 bases and 6 bases, there was a span of 14 bases. The CDR3 reads CASSYSDMGSAGELFF. CDR3 DNA: TGTGCCAGCAGTTACTCGGACATGGGTTCGGCCGGGGAGCTGTTTTTT.

The genes are TRBV5-1 and TRBJ2-7; 10 nucleotides line up with TRBD1. This CDR3 is 15 amino acids long. The germline V gene encodes CDR1 SGHRS and CDR2 YFSETQ. V lost 3 bases, J lost 7 bases, and 10 bases stayed unmatched. CDR3 residues: CASSSGTGAFWEQYF. The CDR3 coding sequence is TGCGCCAGCAGCTCCGGGACAGGGGCATTTTGGGAGCAGTACTTC.

The J gene is TRBJ1-2, the V gene TRBV4-1, with 7 positions matching TRBD1. CDR1 is MGHRA and CDR2 is YSYEKL in the germline V gene. The junction had 4 bases not matched to a gene; V was cut back by 0 bases and J by 3 bases. The CDR3 is 15 amino acids. CDR3 residues: CASSQDPTGYYGYTF. The CDR3 DNA sequence: TGCGCCAGCAGCCAAGATCCGACAGGGTACTATGGCTACACCTTC.

This sequence joins TRBV6-1 and TRBJ2-7; 14 bases fit TRBD2. This CDR3 is built from 15 residues. V was pared by 3 bases and J by 5 bases, with 3 bases of the junction left unmatched. Germline CDR1 and CDR2: MNHNS and SASEGT. The DNA of the CDR3 is TGTGCCAGCAGTGAGTGGGGACTAGCGGGAGACGAGCAGTACTTC. This translates into CASSEWGLAGDEQYF.

This chain uses TRBV10-1 with TRBJ2-1; 8 bases match TRBD1. The length of the CDR3 is 13 residues. Germline V gene lookup returns CDR1 WNHNN and CDR2 SYGVQD (reference sequence). V dropped 3 bases and J dropped 9; count of bases not matched to a gene: 4. The CDR3, as DNA: TGCGCCAGCAGTGAATGGACAGGGACTGAGCAGTTCTTC. Translating gives CASSEWTGTEQFF.

The chain couples TRBV5-1 to TRBJ2-3; TRBD2 agrees at 7 bases. Losses at the gene ends were 0 bases for V and 3 bases for J; bases not matched to a gene: 7. The CDR3 runs 16 residues. The germline V gene has CDR1 SGHRS and CDR2 YFSETQ. CDR3 nucleotide sequence: TGCGCCAGCAGCTTGGCCCGGGCGGGAGTAACAGATACGCAGTATTTT. Translating it yields CASSLARAGVTDTQYF. The full variable domain, in which reference TRBV5-1 and TRBJ2-3 provide the parts outside the CDR3, is KAGVTQTPRYLIKTRGQQVTLSCSPISGHRSVSWYQQTPGQGLQFLFEYFSETQRNKGNFPGRFSGRQFSNSRSEMNVSTLELGDSALYLCASSLARAGVTDTQYFGPGTRLTVL.

This chain joins TRBV2 and TRBJ1-4; D call uncertain. Germline CDR1 is SNHLY and CDR2 is FYNNEI. V dropped 8 bases and J dropped 5 bases, with 21 bases sitting between them. The CDR3 loop spans 16 amino acids. The CDR3 protein is CASLRAAKVQNEKLFF. The CDR3 DNA follows: TGTGCCAGCCTGAGGGCGGCGAAAGTCCAGAATGAAAAACTGTTTTTT. The full variable domain, its missing parts supplied by reference TRBV2 and TRBJ1-4, is EPEVTQTPSHQVTQMGQEVILRCVPISNHLYFYWYRQILGQKVEFLVSFYNNEISEKSEIFDDQFSVERPDGSNFTLKIRSTKLEDSAMYFCASLRAAKVQNEKLFFGSGTQLSVL.

The chain combines TRBV7-9 with TRBJ2-1; a possible D gene is TRBD1 (5 bases). Germline V gene sequence: CDR1 SEHNR, CDR2 FQNEAQ (reference sequence). V was clipped by 3 bases and J by 8 bases, with 17 bases between them. The CDR3 contains 15 residues. CDR3 bases: TGTGCCAGCAGCTTCGTGGGGTTGGGGCGCTATGAGCAGTTCTTC. Amino acid sequence: CASSFVGLGRYEQFF. Complete variable domain (other parts from reference TRBV7-9 and TRBJ2-1): DTGVSQNPRHKITKRGQNVTFRCDPISEHNRLYWYRQTLGQGPEFLTYFQNEAQLEKSRLLSDRFSAERPKGSFSTLEIQRTEQGDSAMYLCASSFVGLGRYEQFFGPGTRLTVL.

The chain couples TRBV5-6 to TRBJ1-2, with unresolved D. The V and J ends lost 1 base and 2 bases respectively, with 9 bases between them. Germline values: CDR1 SGHDT, CDR2 YYEEEE. This CDR3 is built from 14 residues. CDR3: CASSLIFSNYGYTF. The DNA for the CDR3 is TGTGCCAGCAGCTTGATCTTTTCGAACTATGGCTACACCTTC.

J is TRBJ2-5 and V is TRBV5-5; D may be TRBD2 (6 bases). The CDR3 totals 12 residues. Germline values: CDR1 SGHKS, CDR2 YYEKEE (reference sequence). The V and J ends lost 3 bases and 4 bases respectively, with 7 bases between them. CDR3 amino acids: CASSSRGETQYF. DNA of the CDR3: TGTGCCAGCAGCTCGCGGGGAGAGACCCAGTACTTC.

The chain has TRBV27 and TRBJ1-5; 7 nucleotides agree with TRBD1. Losses at the gene ends were 8 bases for V and 2 bases for J; bases not matched to a gene: 6. The CDR3 loop spans 14 amino acids. Germline V gene lookup returns CDR1 MNHEY and CDR2 SMNVEV (reference sequence). CDR3 amino acids: CASPWTGRNQPQHF. CDR3 DNA: TGTGCCAGCCCCTGGACAGGACGCAATCAGCCCCAGCATTTT.

The chain combines TRBV6-5 with TRBJ2-1; TRBD2 might be the D (5 bases). V lost 2 bases and J lost 2, with 13 bases in between. There are 16 residues in the CDR3. Germline values: CDR1 MNHEY, CDR2 SVGAGI. This CDR3 is CASSYERTAPYNEQFF. CDR3 nucleotide sequence: TGTGCCAGCAGTTACGAGCGGACTGCCCCCTACAATGAGCAGTTCTTC.

A note on this clone: Relative to the germline gene, one junction end is altered; a read error may explain this. The genes are TRBV25-1 and TRBJ1-5; D remains unclear. The germline gives CDR1 MGHDK, CDR2 SYGVNS. This CDR3 is 12 amino acids long. The CDR3 reads CASSDKDQTQHF. CDR3 in DNA: TGTGCCAGCAGTGATAAAGATCAGACCCAGCATTTT. Full variable domain (remainder filled in from reference TRBV25-1 and TRBJ1-5): EADIYQTPRYLVIGTGKKITLECSQTMGHDKMYWYQQDPGMELHLIHYSYGVNSTEKGDLSSESTVSRIRTEHFPLTLESARPSHTSQYLCASSDKDQTQHFGDGTRLSIL.